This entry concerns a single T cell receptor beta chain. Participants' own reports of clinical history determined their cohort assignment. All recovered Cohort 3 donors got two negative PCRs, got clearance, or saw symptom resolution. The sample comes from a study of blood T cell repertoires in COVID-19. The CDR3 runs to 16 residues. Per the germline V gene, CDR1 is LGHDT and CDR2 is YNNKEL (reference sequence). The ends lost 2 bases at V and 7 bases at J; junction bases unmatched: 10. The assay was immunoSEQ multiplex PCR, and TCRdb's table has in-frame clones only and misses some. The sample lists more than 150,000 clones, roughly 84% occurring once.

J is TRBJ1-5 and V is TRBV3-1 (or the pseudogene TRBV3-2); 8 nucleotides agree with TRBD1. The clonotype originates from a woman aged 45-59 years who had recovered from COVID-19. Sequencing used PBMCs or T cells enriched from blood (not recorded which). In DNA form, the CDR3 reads TGTGCCAGCAGCCAACTTTCTCGGACAGGGTGCCAGCCCCAGCATTTT. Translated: CASSQLSRTGCQPQHF.